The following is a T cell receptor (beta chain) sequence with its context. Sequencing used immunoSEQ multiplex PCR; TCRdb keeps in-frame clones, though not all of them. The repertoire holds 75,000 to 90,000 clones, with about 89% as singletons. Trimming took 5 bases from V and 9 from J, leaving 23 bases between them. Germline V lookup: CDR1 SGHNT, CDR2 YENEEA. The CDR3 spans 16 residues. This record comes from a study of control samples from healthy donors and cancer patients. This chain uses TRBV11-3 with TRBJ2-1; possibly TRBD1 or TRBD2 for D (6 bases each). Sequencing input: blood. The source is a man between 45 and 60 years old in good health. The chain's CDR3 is CASSPAPVGGPPEQFF. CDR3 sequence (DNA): TGTGCCAGCAGCCCTGCCCCGGTGGGGGGCCCCCCTGAGCAGTTCTTC.